This T cell receptor (beta chain) appears in the sequencing data of a study of blood T cell repertoires in COVID-19. Study as a whole: PBMCs, B-cell-depleted T cells, or T cells were the source of the cDNA or gDNA that made up the material.

How the authors handled the data: From reference gene primer amplification, estimates of nucleated cell counts were derived. TCRdb's table, derived via immunoSEQ multiplex PCR, lists solely in-frame clones and lacks some. That table gives V, J and clone size, and the DNA gave D and trimming. Seen here are about 210,000 clones, 85% observed once, and the top ten hold 2% to 3%. This clone was picked up a small number of times. Germline lookup yields CDR1 ENHRY and CDR2 SYGVKD. The CDR3 has 13 residues. The ends were cut back, 4 bases at V and 6 bases at J, with 10 bases in the middle. The sample was peripheral blood. The receptor's source is a woman aged 70-85 years with COVID-19, enrolled during active disease. V and J are TRBV10-3 and TRBJ1-5, with D possibly matching TRBD1 (6 bases). The CDR3 DNA reads as TGTGCCATCAGTGCGGACAGTGCTCAGCCCCAGCATTTT. This codes for CAISADSAQPQHF.